One sample yielded the 10 T cell receptor beta chains listed below, sequenced in a study of blood T cell repertoires in COVID-19. Repertoires were generated with immunoSEQ multiplex PCR, while TCRdb's copy carries only in-frame clones and drops some. The data hold roughly 150,000 clones, with more than 85% observed a single time. The material sequenced was peripheral blood. The receptors shown here come from a woman aged 80 or over with COVID-19, enrolled during active disease.

The gene calls are TRBV9 and TRBJ2-7; D might be TRBD2 (7 bases). This CDR3 comprises 15 residues. Germline V gene data show CDR1 as SGDLS and CDR2 as YYNGEE. Trimming removed 3 bases at V and 2 bases at J, with 15 bases between. The CDR3 DNA follows: TGTGCCAGCAGCGCCGGGGGCGGGAGTGCCTACGAGCAGTACTTC. Protein product: CASSAGGGSAYEQYF.

V usage is TRBV14 and J usage is TRBJ2-2; tentatively, D is TRBD1 (6 bases). Between the trimmed V and J ends, which lost 4 bases and 4 bases, there was a span of 16 bases. Germline values: CDR1 SGHDN, CDR2 FVKESK. CDR3 length: 16 residues. As DNA, the CDR3 is TGTGCCAGCAGCCGGCTGGGGGCGCAGAGCACCGGGGAGCTGTTTTTT. Translation gives CASSRLGAQSTGELFF.

The genes are TRBV5-4 and TRBJ2-3, with 11 bases identical to TRBD2. V lost 3 bases, J lost 5 bases, and 2 bases stayed unmatched. The CDR3 sequence is 14 residues long. Germline loops: CDR1 SGHNT, CDR2 YYREEE (reference sequence). CDR3 nucleotide sequence: TGTGCCAGCAGCTCCCTAGCGGGAGGAGATACGCAGTATTTT. Encoded protein: CASSSLAGGDTQYF.

The rearrangement uses TRBV5-1 and TRBJ2-1; possible D gene TRBD2, 6 bases. The CDR3 runs 14 residues. The ends were cut back, 7 bases at V and 0 bases at J, with 11 bases in the middle. In germline, CDR1 is SGHRS, CDR2 YFSETQ. In DNA form, the CDR3 reads TGCGCCAGCTGGATGGGGGGCTCCTACAATGAGCAGTTCTTC. This sequence encodes CASWMGGSYNEQFF.

This clone has just a few counts. The chain employs TRBV2 and TRBJ2-5, with 11 bases matching TRBD1. The CDR3 has 12 amino acids. Germline V lookup: CDR1 SNHLY, CDR2 FYNNEI. As DNA, the CDR3 is TGTGCGGGACAGGGGGATGAAGAGACCCAGTACTTC. Translation: CAGQGDEETQYF.

About this clone itself: The sample holds other DNA sequences that translate to the same CDR3. V gene TRBV5-1 combines with J gene TRBJ2-7, with D maybe TRBD2 (6 bases). This CDR3 comprises 14 residues. V was shortened by 0 bases and J by 0 bases, with 7 bases between the two germline ends. Germline V gene data show CDR1 as SGHRS and CDR2 as YFSETQ. CDR3 nucleotide sequence: TGCGCCAGCAGCTTGGCCGGGAGCTCCTACGAGCAGTACTTC. This encodes CASSLAGSSYEQYF.

In its sample, this clone was seen once. This chain joins TRBV4-2 and TRBJ2-7; 11 nucleotides align to TRBD2. J gave up 4 bases and V 3 bases, and 2 bases lay outside the gene matches. This CDR3 comprises 14 residues. The germline V gene has CDR1 LGHNA and CDR2 YNFKEQ. Written as DNA, the CDR3 is TGTGCCAGCAGCCACACTAGCGGGAGTTACGAGCAGTACTTC. Translation: CASSHTSGSYEQYF.

This clone was detected once. The chain is built from TRBV7-5 and TRBJ2-2; the D call in the table, TRBD2, was not verified against the DNA. TRBV7-5 is shown as a pseudogene. The CDR3 sequence is 15 residues long. CDR3 nucleotide sequence: TGTGCCAGACCTGTAACGGGACTTACCACCGGGGAGCTGTTTTTT. It codes for CARPVTGLTTGELFF.

The rearrangement joins TRBV19 to TRBJ1-1, with D tentatively TRBD1 (5 bases). Germline CDR1 reads LNHDA; CDR2 reads SQIVND (reference sequence). Trimming stripped 3 bases from V and 0 bases from J, with 26 bases between. The CDR3 sequence is 20 residues long. CDR3 bases: TGTGCCAGTAGTATTTTTAGGCACCGACGTAGGGAGGGGATGAACACTGAAGCTTTCTTT. Translation: CASSIFRHRRREGMNTEAFF.

The chain links TRBV14 to TRBJ2-3; unclear D gene. Germline CDR1 reads SGHDN; CDR2 reads FVKESK. The CDR3 has 13 residues. V was shortened by 1 base and J by 2 bases, with 4 bases between the two germline ends. The CDR3 nucleotides are TGTGCCAGCAGCCAAGCCCTCACAGATACGCAGTATTTT. This codes for CASSQALTDTQYF.